The next 28 T cell receptor beta chains were all read from a single sample in a study of cytomegalovirus exposure and HLA in healthy donors (dated by TCRdb to between 2016 and 2019). Libraries were constructed by the immunoSEQ multiplex PCR assay. The multiplex PCR relied on a mix of 60 forward primers for TCR Vbeta segments and 13 reverse primers for TCR Jbeta segments. The source is immuneACCESS, and TCRdb retained only in-frame sequences with V and J called. Part of the clones is not carried over; for the studies checked, unresolved V genes explain less than half of this, and the remainder is unexplained. A total of 95,000 to 150,000 clones appear in this sample, approximately 72% of them only once. The leading ten clones occupy over 1.5% of the sample. Sample: PBMCs. The receptors derive from a man in his late teens or twenties in good health and CMV-seronegative.

V is TRBV7-2 and J is TRBJ2-3; 8 nucleotides align to TRBD2. Trimming cost V 4 bases and J 6 bases; bases outside gene matches: 15. Per the germline V gene, CDR1 is SGHTA and CDR2 is FQGNSA. The CDR3 sequence is 17 residues long. This CDR3 is CASSSAFPGGPGDTQYF. The CDR3 nucleotides are TGTGCCAGCAGCTCCGCCTTTCCGGGAGGGCCAGGGGATACGCAGTATTTT.

This clone was found once. This chain uses TRBV11-2 with TRBJ2-7; 7 bases are a match to TRBD1. CDR1 is SGHAT and CDR2 is FQNNGV in the germline V gene. With V trimmed by 3 bases and J by 6 bases, 8 bases remained unmatched. This CDR3 contains 14 residues. The CDR3 region is CASSFVQGVGEQYF. The CDR3 region has the DNA TGTGCCAGCAGCTTCGTCCAGGGGGTGGGCGAGCAGTACTTC.

This clone was seen a handful of times. V and J are TRBV11-2 and TRBJ2-2, with D possibly being TRBD1 (6 bases). V was clipped by 1 base and J by 5 bases, with 11 bases between them. The V gene's germline CDR1 is SGHAT and CDR2 FQNNGV. The CDR3 covers 15 residues. CDR3 region: CASSLVMGATGELFF. CDR3 nucleotide sequence: TGTGCCAGCAGCTTAGTCATGGGGGCGACCGGGGAGCTGTTTTTT.

This clone came up a few times. The chain links TRBV29-1 to TRBJ1-1; possibly TRBD1 for D (5 bases). This CDR3 contains 11 residues. Per the germline V gene, CDR1 is SQVTM and CDR2 is ANQGSEA. Trimming took off 5 bases at V and 10 bases at J, with 14 bases between the two ends. CDR3 sequence: CSVRGAKGAFF. The CDR3 DNA reads as TGCAGCGTTCGTGGGGCCAAGGGAGCTTTCTTT.

The chain joins TRBV12-5 to TRBJ2-3, with 7 bases fitting TRBD2. The CDR3 is made up of 14 amino acids. Germline values: CDR1 LGHNT, CDR2 FRNRAP. J gave up 2 bases and V 3 bases, and 2 bases lay outside the gene matches. CDR3 residues: CASGLGTITDTQYF. CDR3 sequence (DNA): TGTGCTAGTGGTTTAGGGACTATCACAGATACGCAGTATTTT.

The V gene is TRBV5-4, the J gene TRBJ1-3; D is unclear. CDR3 length: 14 residues. Looked up from germline, CDR1 is SGHNT and CDR2 is YYREEE (reference sequence). V dropped 6 bases and J dropped 0 bases, with 10 bases sitting between them. CDR3 amino acids: CASTNSGSGNTIYF. In nucleotides, the CDR3 is TGTGCCAGCACCAACTCGGGCTCTGGAAACACCATATATTTT.

Comment on this clone: The junction and the germline gene differ at one end; a read error may be behind it. This specimen includes other DNA sequences encoding the same CDR3. The V gene is TRBV5-1, the J gene TRBJ2-2; D is unresolved. Germline CDR1 is SGHRS and CDR2 is YFSETQ. The CDR3 sequence is 13 residues long. The CDR3 DNA sequence: TGCGCCAGTAGCTTGGGTCCGGCCGGGGAGCTGTTTTTT. It is translated as CASSLGPAGELFF.

V usage is TRBV28 and J usage is TRBJ2-5; D remains ambiguous. V lost 1 base and J 2 bases, leaving 8 bases between the germline ends. The CDR3 extends over 14 amino acids. The germline V gene has CDR1 MDHEN and CDR2 SYDVKM. The CDR3, as DNA: TGTGCCAGCAGTTTATCAGGTTTTCAAGAGACCCAGTACTTC. The encoded protein is CASSLSGFQETQYF.

In its sample, this clone was seen a few times. The chain is built from TRBV15 and TRBJ1-1; D might be TRBD1 (5 bases). The CDR3 length is 15 residues. The germline CDR1 and CDR2 sequences are LNHNV and YYDKDF (reference sequence). V lost 3 bases and J 4 bases, leaving 15 bases between the germline ends. The CDR3 region has the DNA TGTGCCACCAGCAGGGTTTCGGAGGGGATCACTGAAGCTTTCTTT. Translating it yields CATSRVSEGITEAFF.

This clone was picked up a small number of times. The rearrangement links TRBV15 to TRBJ2-5; 12 positions match TRBD2. The CDR3 is made up of 16 amino acids. Losses at the gene ends were 3 bases for V and 5 bases for J; bases not matched to a gene: 7. Germline CDR1 reads LNHNV; CDR2 reads YYDKDF (reference sequence). The CDR3 nucleotides are TGTGCCACCAGCAGCACTAGCGGGGGGTGGCTGGAGACCCAGTACTTC. This gives the protein CATSSTSGGWLETQYF.

Here the CDR3 DNA reads TGCAGCGTTGAAGCGAGCTCCGTTAGAGCCCAGTACTTC. This gives the protein CSVEASSVRAQYF. The chain uses TRBV29-1 and TRBJ2-5; D ambiguous. V lost 1 base and J lost 9, with 15 bases in between. The V gene's germline CDR1 is SQVTM and CDR2 ANQGSEA. The CDR3 totals 13 residues.

The rearrangement uses TRBV7-2 and TRBJ1-2; TRBD1 aligns across 9 bases. The CDR3 contains 16 residues. Germline loops: CDR1 SGHTA, CDR2 FQGNSA. Unmatched junction bases numbered 11, after V lost 5 bases and J lost 4 bases. This chain's CDR3 is CASSVAVDRGIYGYTF. CDR3 coding DNA: TGTGCCAGCAGCGTGGCGGTTGACAGGGGGATCTATGGCTACACCTTC.

V is TRBV4-2 and J is TRBJ2-7; TRBD2 aligns across 15 bases. V was clipped by 5 bases and J by 1 base; unmatched bases: 9. CDR1 LGHNA and CDR2 YNFKEQ come from the germline V gene. The CDR3 extends over 18 amino acids. The CDR3 DNA sequence: TGTGCCAGCAGCTCGCGGACTAGCGGGGGGGCCAGGTCCTACGAGCAGTACTTC. It codes for CASSSRTSGGARSYEQYF.

The chain links TRBV7-3 to TRBJ2-7; 8 bases agree with TRBD1. V was pared by 8 bases and J by 0 bases, with 3 bases of the junction left unmatched. The germline V gene encodes CDR1 SGHTA and CDR2 FQGTGA. There are 13 residues in the CDR3. CDR3 in amino acids: CASSQGASYEQYF. CDR3 DNA sequence: TGTGCCAGCTCTCAGGGGGCCTCCTACGAGCAGTACTTC.

The V gene is TRBV9, the J gene TRBJ2-1, with TRBD2 matching 12 bases. CDR3 length equals 15 residues. CDR1 is SGDLS and CDR2 is YYNGEE in the germline V gene. Trimming removed 3 bases from V and 3 bases from J; junction bases left unmatched: 1. The CDR3 DNA reads TGTGCCAGCAGCGCTAGCGGGAGGGACTACAATGAGCAGTTCTTC. This translates into CASSASGRDYNEQFF. Combining the CDR3 with reference TRBV9 and TRBJ2-1 gives the whole variable domain DSGVTQTPKHLITATGQRVTLRCSPRSGDLSVYWYQQSLDQGLQFLIQYYNGEERAKGNILERFSAQQFPDLHSELNLSSLELGDSALYFCASSASGRDYNEQFFGPGTRLTVL.

J is TRBJ2-5 and V is TRBV10-2; 9 nucleotides line up with TRBD2. The CDR3 totals 17 residues. Germline V gene data show CDR1 as WSHSY and CDR2 as SAAADI. V lost 3 bases, J lost 2 bases, and 10 bases stayed unmatched. The DNA of the CDR3 is TGCGCCAGCAGTGATCTATTAGCGGGAGATTGGCAAGAGACCCAGTACTTC. Amino acid sequence: CASSDLLAGDWQETQYF.

The chain has TRBV30 and TRBJ2-3; D may be TRBD1 (5 bases). CDR1 and CDR2 from the germline V gene are GTSNPN and SVGIG (reference sequence). V was cut by 5 bases and J by 2 bases, with 8 bases left in between. The CDR3 is 12 residues long. The CDR3 DNA reads as TGTGCCTGGCAGGGATCCACAGATACGCAGTATTTT. Its translation is CAWQGSTDTQYF.

The chain links TRBV5-1 to TRBJ1-3; 7 nucleotides line up with TRBD1. J gave up 4 bases and V 2 bases, and 6 bases lay outside the gene matches. Germline lookup yields CDR1 SGHRS and CDR2 YFSETQ. The CDR3 has 15 residues. The CDR3: CASSLVTGSGNTIYF. The CDR3 DNA is TGCGCCAGCAGCTTAGTGACAGGGTCCGGAAACACCATATATTTT.

This chain joins TRBV18 and TRBJ2-2; 7 nucleotides agree with TRBD1. CDR3 length: 15 amino acids. Germline values: CDR1 KGHSH, CDR2 LQKENI. V lost 2 bases to trimming and J lost 0 bases; unmatched junction nucleotides: 0. In nucleotides, the CDR3 is TGTGCCAGCTCACCAGACAGGGCGAACACCGGGGAGCTGTTTTTT. Its protein is CASSPDRANTGELFF.

This clone has a handful of counts. The chain employs TRBV9 and TRBJ2-7; 10 bases align to TRBD1. This CDR3 is 14 amino acids long. J gave up 6 bases and V 3 bases, and 6 bases lay outside the gene matches. CDR1 is SGDLS, CDR2 YYNGEE, per germline. The CDR3 DNA follows: TGTGCCAGCAGCGCCGGGACAGGGGAAGTCGAGCAGTACTTC. Protein sequence: CASSAGTGEVEQYF. The whole variable domain, filled in from reference TRBV9 and TRBJ2-7, reads DSGVTQTPKHLITATGQRVTLRCSPRSGDLSVYWYQQSLDQGLQFLIQYYNGEERAKGNILERFSAQQFPDLHSELNLSSLELGDSALYFCASSAGTGEVEQYFGPGTRLTVT.

In its sample, this clone was seen once. CDR3 loop: CASTMVVGGDYEQYF. CDR3 nucleotide sequence: TGCGCCAGCACTATGGTCGTGGGGGGGGATTACGAGCAGTACTTC. The chain links TRBV10-2 to TRBJ2-7; 7 bases are a match to TRBD2. The J segment lost 4 bases and the V segment lost 7 bases, leaving 13 bases of the junction unmatched. This CDR3 comprises 15 residues. CDR1 WSHSY and CDR2 SAAADI come from the germline V gene.

This rearrangement joins TRBV28 to TRBJ1-2; 7 nucleotides match TRBD1. The CDR3 totals 14 residues. Per germline, CDR1 MDHEN and CDR2 SYDVKM. With 4 bases clipped from V and 5 bases from J, the junction kept 7 bases outside the gene matches. CDR3 DNA sequence: TGTGCCAGCAGTTCTACAGGGGCGGGGTATGGCTACACCTTC. Its protein is CASSSTGAGYGYTF.

The rearrangement links TRBV28 to TRBJ2-2, with 8 nucleotides matching TRBD1. CDR1 is MDHEN and CDR2 is SYDVKM in the germline V gene. J was trimmed by 0 bases and V by 2 bases; bases with no gene match: 5. This CDR3 is built from 17 residues. The CDR3 nucleotides read TGTGCCAGCAGTTTAGACAGGGGCCCTTCGAACACCGGGGAGCTGTTTTTT. It encodes CASSLDRGPSNTGELFF.

The genes are TRBV7-7 and TRBJ2-5; TRBD1 aligns across 7 bases. Germline lookup yields CDR1 SSHAT and CDR2 FNYEAQ (reference sequence). Trimming at V came to 10 bases and at J to 3 bases, leaving 5 bases not matched to a gene. The CDR3 runs 12 residues. CDR3 DNA sequence: TGTGCCACTGGACAGGTGGAAGAGACCCAGTACTTC. Its translation is CATGQVEETQYF.

The gene calls are TRBV19 and TRBJ2-3; D ambiguous. The CDR3 is 14 residues long. Germline loops: CDR1 LNHDA, CDR2 SQIVND (reference sequence). The ends were cut back, 1 base at V and 4 bases at J, with 9 bases in the middle. The chain's CDR3 is CASSIVAFPDTQYF. The CDR3 bases are TGTGCCAGTAGTATAGTAGCTTTCCCAGATACGCAGTATTTT.

This clone was recorded a few times. Its ends do not fully match the called genes, so a read error is possible. The chain carries TRBV19 and TRBJ2-7; a possible D gene is TRBD2 (6 bases). Germline loops: CDR1 LNHDA, CDR2 SQIVND (reference sequence). The CDR3 is made up of 8 amino acids. The CDR3 DNA follows: TGTGCAGTCCGGGACTGGGACTTC. Its protein product is CAVRDWDF.

The J gene is TRBJ2-7, the V gene TRBV11-2; D is undetermined. Looked up from germline, CDR1 is SGHAT and CDR2 is FQNNGV. V was shortened by 5 bases and J by 1 base, with 6 bases between the two germline ends. This CDR3 comprises 12 residues. The DNA of the CDR3 is TGTGCCAGCAGCCAGGTTTCCTACGAGCAGTACTTC. It is translated as CASSQVSYEQYF.

On this clone itself: Other nucleotide sequences from this sample produce the same CDR3. V and J are TRBV27 and TRBJ1-3; D perhaps matches TRBD1 (6 bases). Germline V gene lookup returns CDR1 MNHEY and CDR2 SMNVEV (reference sequence). The CDR3 has 14 amino acids. Trimming cost V 5 bases and J 4 bases, with 12 bases left between them. CDR3 DNA: TGTGCCAGCAGTCTAAGAGGGGGAGGAAACACCATATATTTT. This translates into CASSLRGGGNTIYF.